A single T cell receptor beta chain is shown here with its context. Assay used: immunoSEQ multiplex PCR; TCRdb lists only in-frame clones, some missing. This sample has 55,000 or so clones; around 92% occur once, and the top ten carry 0.15% to 0.2%. Trimming removed 5 bases from V and 1 base from J, with 12 bases in between. Looked up from germline, CDR1 is SEHNR and CDR2 is FQNEAQ (reference sequence). This CDR3 region has 16 residues. The sample belongs to a study of T cell changes during pregnancy in multiple sclerosis. The material sequenced was CD4+ T cells from peripheral blood mononuclear cells, taken after pregnancy. The sequence came from a female donor in good health, enrolled as a control in a pregnancy study. The V call is TRBV7-9, the J call TRBJ1-6; D may be TRBD1 (5 bases). The CDR3 loop reads CASSPSGLSYNSPLHF. The CDR3 nucleotides read TGTGCCAGCAGCCCCTCAGGGCTATCCTATAATTCACCCCTCCACTTT.